This T cell receptor beta chain was observed in a study of T cells in Graves' hyperthyroidism and ophthalmopathy. RNA transcripts yielded amplified TCR beta CDR3 regions. HTBI primers were the set used in a first-round RT-PCR of the TCR CDR3. TCRdb re-analysed the multiplex PCR reads in MiXCR, keeping a single row per CDR3 protein. The sample includes 450,000 to 550,000 distinct CDR3 sequences, about 24% seen only once; the top ten take roughly 10%. This clonotype was seen only a few times. This may come from a read error, since a much larger clone is one base off. CDR3 length: 14 amino acids. CDR1 is DFQATT, CDR2 SNEGSKA, per germline (reference sequence).

The sequenced material came from blood. The receptor was derived from a woman in her 30s with Graves' ophthalmopathy. The gene calls are TRBV20-1 and TRBJ1-1, with unresolved D. The CDR3 is CSATFGRVTTEACF. Written as DNA, the CDR3 is TGCAGTGCTACGTTTGGAAGGGTTACTACTGAAGCTTGCTTT.